This T cell receptor (beta chain) was observed in a study of blood T cell repertoires in COVID-19. Study as a whole: Researchers got acute and convalescent COVID-19 samples from the United States, Italy and Spain. The cDNA or gDNA used as material had been derived from T cells, B-cell-depleted T cells, or PBMCs.

As handled by the study authors: Amplified reference gene primers provided the basis for estimating nucleated cell counts. Libraries were prepared by immunoSEQ multiplex PCR; TCRdb keeps only in-frame clonotypes and omits some of them. D and trimming were read from the DNA, whereas the V and J calls and clone size are those reported in that table. The data show roughly 70,000 clones, roughly 79% seen once. The receptor's source is a man between 70 and 80 years old with acute or convalescent COVID-19. Sequenced material: peripheral blood.

The DNA of the CDR3 is TGTGCCAGCAGTTTAACGGGACTCCATAACTACGAGCAGTACTTC. Translating it yields CASSLTGLHNYEQYF. The chain recombines TRBV27 with TRBJ2-7; tentative D call: TRBD2 (6 bases). The CDR3 runs to 15 residues. Germline V lookup: CDR1 MNHEY, CDR2 SMNVEV (reference sequence). Between the trimmed V and J ends, which lost 2 bases and 3 bases, there was a span of 14 bases.